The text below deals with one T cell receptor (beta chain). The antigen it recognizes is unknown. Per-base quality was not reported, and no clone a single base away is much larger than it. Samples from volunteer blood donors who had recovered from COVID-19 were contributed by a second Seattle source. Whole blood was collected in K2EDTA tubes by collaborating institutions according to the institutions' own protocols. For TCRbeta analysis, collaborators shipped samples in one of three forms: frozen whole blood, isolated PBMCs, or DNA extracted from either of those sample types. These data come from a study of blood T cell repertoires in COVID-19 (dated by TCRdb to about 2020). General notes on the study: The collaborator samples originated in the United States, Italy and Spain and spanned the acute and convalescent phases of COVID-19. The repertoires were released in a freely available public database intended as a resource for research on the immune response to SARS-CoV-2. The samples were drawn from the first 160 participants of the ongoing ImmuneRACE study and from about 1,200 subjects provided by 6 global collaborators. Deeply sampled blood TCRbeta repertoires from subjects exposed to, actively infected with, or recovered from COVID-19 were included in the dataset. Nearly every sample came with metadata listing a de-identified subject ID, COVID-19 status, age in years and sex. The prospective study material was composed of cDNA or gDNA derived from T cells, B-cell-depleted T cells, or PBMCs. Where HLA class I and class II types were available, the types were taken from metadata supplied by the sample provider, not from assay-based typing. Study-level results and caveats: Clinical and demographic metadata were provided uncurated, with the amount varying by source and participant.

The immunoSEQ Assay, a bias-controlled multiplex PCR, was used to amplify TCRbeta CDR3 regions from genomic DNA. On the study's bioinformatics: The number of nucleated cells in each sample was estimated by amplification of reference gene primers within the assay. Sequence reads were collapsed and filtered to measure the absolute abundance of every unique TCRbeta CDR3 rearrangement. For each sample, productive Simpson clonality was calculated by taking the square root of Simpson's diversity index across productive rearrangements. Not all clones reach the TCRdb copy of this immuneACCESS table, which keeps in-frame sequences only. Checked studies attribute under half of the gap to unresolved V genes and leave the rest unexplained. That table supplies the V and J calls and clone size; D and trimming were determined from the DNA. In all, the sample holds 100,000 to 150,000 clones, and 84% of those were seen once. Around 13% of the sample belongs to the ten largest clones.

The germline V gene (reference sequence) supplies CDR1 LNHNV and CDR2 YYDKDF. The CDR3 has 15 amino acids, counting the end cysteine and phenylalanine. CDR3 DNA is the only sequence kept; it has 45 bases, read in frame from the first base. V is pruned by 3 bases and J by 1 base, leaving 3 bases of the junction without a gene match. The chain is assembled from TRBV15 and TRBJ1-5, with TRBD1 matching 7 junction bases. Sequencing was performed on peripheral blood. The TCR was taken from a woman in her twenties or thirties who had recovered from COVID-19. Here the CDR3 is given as CATSSQGGSNQPQHF. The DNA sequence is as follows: TGTGCCACCAGCAGCCAGGGGGGAAGCAATCAGCCCCAGCATTTT.